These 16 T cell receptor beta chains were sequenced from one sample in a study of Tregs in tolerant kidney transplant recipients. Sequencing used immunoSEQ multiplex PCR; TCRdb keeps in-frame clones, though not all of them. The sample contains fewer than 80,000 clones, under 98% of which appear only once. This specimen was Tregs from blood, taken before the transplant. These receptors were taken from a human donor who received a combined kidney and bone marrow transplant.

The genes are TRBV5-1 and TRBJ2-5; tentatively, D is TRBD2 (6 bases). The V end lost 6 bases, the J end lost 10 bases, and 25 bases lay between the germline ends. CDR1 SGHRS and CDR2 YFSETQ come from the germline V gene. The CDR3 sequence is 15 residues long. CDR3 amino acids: CASKDFSADSGSQYF. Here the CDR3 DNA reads TGCGCCAGCAAAGATTTTAGCGCCGACTCCGGGAGCCAGTACTTC. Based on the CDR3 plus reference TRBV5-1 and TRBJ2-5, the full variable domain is KAGVTQTPRYLIKTRGQQVTLSCSPISGHRSVSWYQQTPGQGLQFLFEYFSETQRNKGNFPGRFSGRQFSNSRSEMNVSTLELGDSALYLCASKDFSADSGSQYFGPGTRLLVL.

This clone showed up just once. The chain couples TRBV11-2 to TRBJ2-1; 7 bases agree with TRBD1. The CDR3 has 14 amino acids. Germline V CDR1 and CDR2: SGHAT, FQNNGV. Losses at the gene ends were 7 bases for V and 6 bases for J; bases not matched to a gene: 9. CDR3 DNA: TGTGCCAGCAACCTCAACAGGGGCCCCAATGAGCAGTTCTTC. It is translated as CASNLNRGPNEQFF.

The chain's CDR3 is CASSEAGIASGGFTDTQYF. For the CDR3, the DNA is TGTGCCAGCAGTGAAGCGGGTATAGCTAGCGGGGGTTTCACAGATACGCAGTATTTT. The chain uses TRBV6-1 and TRBJ2-3, with 10 bases that match TRBD2. CDR1 and CDR2 from the germline V gene are MNHNS and SASEGT. Trimming cost V 0 bases and J 2 bases; bases outside gene matches: 11. The CDR3 runs 19 residues.

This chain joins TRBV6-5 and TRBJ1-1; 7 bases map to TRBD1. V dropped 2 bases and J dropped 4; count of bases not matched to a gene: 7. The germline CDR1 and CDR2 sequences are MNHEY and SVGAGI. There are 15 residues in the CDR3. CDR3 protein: CASSYAQGEVTEAFF. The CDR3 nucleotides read TGTGCCAGCAGTTACGCTCAGGGGGAGGTCACTGAAGCTTTCTTT.

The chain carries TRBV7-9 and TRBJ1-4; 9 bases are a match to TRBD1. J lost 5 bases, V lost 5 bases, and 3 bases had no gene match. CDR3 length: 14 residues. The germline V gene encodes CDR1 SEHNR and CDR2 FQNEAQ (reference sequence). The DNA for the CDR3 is TGTGCCAGCAGCGCCGGGACAGGGAATGAAAAACTGTTTTTT. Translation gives CASSAGTGNEKLFF.

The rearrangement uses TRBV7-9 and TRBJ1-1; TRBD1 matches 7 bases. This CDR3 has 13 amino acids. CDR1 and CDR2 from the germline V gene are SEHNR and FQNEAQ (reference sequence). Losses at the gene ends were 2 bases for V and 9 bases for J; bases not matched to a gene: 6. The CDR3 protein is CASSLISGGKAFF. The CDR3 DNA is TGTGCCAGCAGCTTAATCTCAGGGGGTAAAGCTTTCTTT.

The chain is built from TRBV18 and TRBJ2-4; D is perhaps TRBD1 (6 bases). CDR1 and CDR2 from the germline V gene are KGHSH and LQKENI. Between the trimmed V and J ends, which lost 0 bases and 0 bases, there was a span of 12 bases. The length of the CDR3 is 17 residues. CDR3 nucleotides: TGTGCCAGCTCACCACCCCGCGAGACAGGAGCCAAAAACATTCAGTACTTC. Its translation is CASSPPRETGAKNIQYF.

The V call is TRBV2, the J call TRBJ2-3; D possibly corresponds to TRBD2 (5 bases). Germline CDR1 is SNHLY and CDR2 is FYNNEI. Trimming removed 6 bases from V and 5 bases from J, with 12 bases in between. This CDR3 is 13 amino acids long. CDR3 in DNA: TGTGCCAGCAGAACGCTAGAGGGAGATACGCAGTATTTT. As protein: CASRTLEGDTQYF.

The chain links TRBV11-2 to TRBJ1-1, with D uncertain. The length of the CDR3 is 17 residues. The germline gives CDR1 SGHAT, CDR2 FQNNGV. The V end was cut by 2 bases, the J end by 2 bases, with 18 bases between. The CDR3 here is CASSLKVPVRINTEAFF. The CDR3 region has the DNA TGTGCCAGCAGCTTAAAGGTGCCCGTCAGGATAAACACTGAAGCTTTCTTT.

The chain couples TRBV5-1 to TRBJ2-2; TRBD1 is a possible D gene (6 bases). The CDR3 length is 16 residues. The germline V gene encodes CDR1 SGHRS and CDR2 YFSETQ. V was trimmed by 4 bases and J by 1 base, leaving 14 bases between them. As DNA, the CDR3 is TGCGCCAGCAGCCATTTACCGGGACAGAACACCGGGGAGCTGTTTTTT. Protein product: CASSHLPGQNTGELFF.

The DNA for the CDR3 is TGTGCCAGCAGCTTTGCCTACAGGGGCCTCTACGAGCAGTACTTC. Residues: CASSFAYRGLYEQYF. The rearrangement links TRBV12-1 to TRBJ2-7; the table's D call, TRBD1, was not checked against the DNA. TRBV12-1 is assigned pseudogene status. The length of the CDR3 is 15 residues.

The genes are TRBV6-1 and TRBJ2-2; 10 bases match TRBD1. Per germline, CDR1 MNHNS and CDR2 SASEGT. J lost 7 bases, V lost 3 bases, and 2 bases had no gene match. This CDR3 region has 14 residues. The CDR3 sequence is CASSETGGDGELFF. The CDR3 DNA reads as TGTGCCAGCAGTGAGACAGGGGGCGACGGGGAGCTGTTTTTT.

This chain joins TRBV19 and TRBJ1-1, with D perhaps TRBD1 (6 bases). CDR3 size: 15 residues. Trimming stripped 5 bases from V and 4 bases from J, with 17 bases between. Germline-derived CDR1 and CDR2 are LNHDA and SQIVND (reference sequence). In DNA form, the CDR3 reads TGTGCCAGTAGTCGCCTCGGGGGGGCGGGCACTGAAGCTTTCTTT. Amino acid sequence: CASSRLGGAGTEAFF.

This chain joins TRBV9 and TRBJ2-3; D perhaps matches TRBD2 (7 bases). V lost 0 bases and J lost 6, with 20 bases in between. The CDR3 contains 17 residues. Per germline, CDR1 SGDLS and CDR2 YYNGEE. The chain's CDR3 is CASSVAGGAGVQDTQYF. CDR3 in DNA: TGTGCCAGCAGCGTAGCTGGGGGGGCGGGGGTCCAGGATACGCAGTATTTT.

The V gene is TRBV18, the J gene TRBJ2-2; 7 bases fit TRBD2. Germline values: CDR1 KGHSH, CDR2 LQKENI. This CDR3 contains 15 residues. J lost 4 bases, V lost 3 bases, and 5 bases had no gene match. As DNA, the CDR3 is TGTGCCAGCTCACCGATGGGACTATTCACCGGGGAGCTGTTTTTT. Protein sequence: CASSPMGLFTGELFF.

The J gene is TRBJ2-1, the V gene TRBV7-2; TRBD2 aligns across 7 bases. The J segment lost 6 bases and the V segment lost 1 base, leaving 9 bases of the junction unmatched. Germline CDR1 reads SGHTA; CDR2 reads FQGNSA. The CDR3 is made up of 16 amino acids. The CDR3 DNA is TGTGCCAGCAGCTTAGTGGCCGGGAGCGGGATCAATGAGCAGTTCTTC. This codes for CASSLVAGSGINEQFF.